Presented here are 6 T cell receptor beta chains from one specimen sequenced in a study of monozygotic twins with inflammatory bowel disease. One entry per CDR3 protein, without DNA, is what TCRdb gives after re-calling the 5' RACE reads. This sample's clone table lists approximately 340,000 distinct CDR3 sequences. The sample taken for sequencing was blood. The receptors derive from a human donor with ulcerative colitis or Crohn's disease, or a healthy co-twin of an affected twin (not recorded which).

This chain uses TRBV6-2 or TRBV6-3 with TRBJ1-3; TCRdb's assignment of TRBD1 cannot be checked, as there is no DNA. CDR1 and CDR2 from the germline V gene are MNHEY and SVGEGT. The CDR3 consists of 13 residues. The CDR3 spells CASSYRYRDTIYF.

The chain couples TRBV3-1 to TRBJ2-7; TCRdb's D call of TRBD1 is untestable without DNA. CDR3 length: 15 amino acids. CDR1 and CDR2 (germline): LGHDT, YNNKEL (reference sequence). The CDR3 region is CASSQEGQGVWEQYF.

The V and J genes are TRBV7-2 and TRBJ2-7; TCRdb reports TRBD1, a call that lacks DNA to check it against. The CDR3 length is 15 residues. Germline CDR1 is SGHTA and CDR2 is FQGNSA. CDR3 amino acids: CASRLRDISSYEQYF.

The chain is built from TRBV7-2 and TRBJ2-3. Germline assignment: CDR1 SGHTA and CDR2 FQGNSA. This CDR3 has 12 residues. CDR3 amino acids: CASSRYLDTQYF. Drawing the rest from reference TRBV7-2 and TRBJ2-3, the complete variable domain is GAGVSQSPSNKVTEKGKDVELRCDPISGHTALYWYRQSLGQGLEFLIYFQGNSAPDKSGLPSDRFSAERTGGSVSTLTIQRTQQEDSAVYLCASSRYLDTQYFGPGTRLTVL.

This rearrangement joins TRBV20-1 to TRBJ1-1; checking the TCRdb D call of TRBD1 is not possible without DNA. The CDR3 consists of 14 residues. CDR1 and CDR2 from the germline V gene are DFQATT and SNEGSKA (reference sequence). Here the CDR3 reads CSARGTGVNTEAFF.

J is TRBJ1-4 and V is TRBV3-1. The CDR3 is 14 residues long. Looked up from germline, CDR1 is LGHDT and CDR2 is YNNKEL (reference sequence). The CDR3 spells CASSQSQPSGKLFF.